Reported below is one T cell receptor beta chain. Its antigen is currently unknown. The CDR3 runs 13 residues. Trimming took off 0 bases at V and 2 bases at J, with 7 bases between the two ends. Per the germline V gene, CDR1 is GTSNPN and CDR2 is SVGIG (reference sequence). Some clones are missing from TCRdb's copy, which holds only in-frame ones; the method was immunoSEQ multiplex PCR. The repertoire includes 200,000 to 250,000 clones, roughly 94% of them detected once, and 1.5% to 2% sits in the top ten. This sample is drawn from a study of T cell responses to AZD1222 COVID-19 vaccine. Findings and limits, study-wide: Reportedly, nearly half of unique spike TCRs recognized epitopes outside B.1.351/B.1.1.7 mutations. Spike was spanned by vaccine-associated CD4 TCRs, with dominance at 160-218 and 743-854. Mostly white British, mostly female donors; authors suggested clonal diversity may be underestimated. Baseline antibody screening turned up just six seropositive AZD1222 recipients.

The gene calls are TRBV30 and TRBJ1-2; D unresolved. The source of this sequence is an adult who received the MenACWY meningococcal vaccine as a control. This specimen consisted of peripheral blood, obtained 28 days after the second dose of the MenACWY control vaccine. The CDR3 region is CAWSVARNYGYTF. The CDR3 DNA is TGTGCCTGGAGTGTTGCACGAAACTATGGCTACACCTTC.